This T cell receptor beta chain appears in the sequencing data of a study of blood T cell repertoires in COVID-19. V dropped 6 bases and J dropped 8 bases, with 8 bases sitting between them. CDR3 length equals 11 residues. Generated by immunoSEQ multiplex PCR, the TCRdb table keeps only in-frame clones and is missing some. The sample shows 180,000 or so clones, around 86% of them seen only once. This sequence joins TRBV12-3 or TRBV12-4 and TRBJ2-1; D is uncertain. The TCR comes from a man between 35 and 55 years old with acute or convalescent COVID-19. Input material: peripheral blood. CDR3 in amino acids: CASSPSDEQFF. CDR3 DNA: TGTGCCAGCAGCCCTTCTGATGAGCAGTTCTTC.